Presented here are 15 T cell receptor beta chains from one specimen sequenced in a study of control samples from healthy donors and cancer patients. Some clones are missing from TCRdb's copy, which holds only in-frame ones; the method was immunoSEQ multiplex PCR. This table holds 65,000 to 100,000 clones, around 92% found once. Sample: blood. The receptors shown here come from a man between 45 and 60 years old in good health.

The chain recombines TRBV10-3 with TRBJ2-7, with 10 bases matching TRBD1. V lost 11 bases to trimming and J lost 4 bases; unmatched junction nucleotides: 11. The CDR3 contains 14 residues. The V gene's germline CDR1 is ENHRY and CDR2 SYGVKD. This CDR3 reads CASRQGATGYEQYF. The CDR3 bases are TGTGCCTCGAGACAGGGGGCGACGGGATACGAGCAGTACTTC.

The chain is built from TRBV7-9 and TRBJ1-2; D not resolved. V lost 8 bases and J 2 bases, leaving 9 bases between the germline ends. The CDR3 loop spans 12 amino acids. In germline, CDR1 is SEHNR, CDR2 FQNEAQ (reference sequence). CDR3 nucleotide sequence: TGTGCCAGCCTGGAAAGGAACTATGGCTACACCTTC. Protein sequence: CASLERNYGYTF.

This clone has just a few counts. V is TRBV7-9 and J is TRBJ2-7, with no clear D. The CDR3 length is 14 residues. V was trimmed by 5 bases and J by 0 bases, leaving 11 bases between them. CDR1 and CDR2 from the germline V gene are SEHNR and FQNEAQ (reference sequence). In nucleotides, the CDR3 is TGTGCCAGCAGCCTGACTGGAAGCTCCTACGAGCAGTACTTC. This gives the protein CASSLTGSSYEQYF. The full variable domain, in which reference TRBV7-9 and TRBJ2-7 provide the parts outside the CDR3, is DTGVSQNPRHKITKRGQNVTFRCDPISEHNRLYWYRQTLGQGPEFLTYFQNEAQLEKSRLLSDRFSAERPKGSFSTLEIQRTEQGDSAMYLCASSLTGSSYEQYFGPGTRLTVT.

The sample holds one count of this clone. The CDR3 coding sequence is TGCGCCAGCAGCCGTTCCGGGCCGCAAGAGACCCAGTACTTC. Encoded protein: CASSRSGPQETQYF. The chain uses TRBV5-1 and TRBJ2-5; D uncertain. Germline loops: CDR1 SGHRS, CDR2 YFSETQ. V shed 4 bases and J shed 2 bases, with 12 bases lying between them. The CDR3 totals 14 residues. Looking up the rest from reference TRBV5-1 and TRBJ2-5 gives the full variable domain: KAGVTQTPRYLIKTRGQQVTLSCSPISGHRSVSWYQQTPGQGLQFLFEYFSETQRNKGNFPGRFSGRQFSNSRSEMNVSTLELGDSALYLCASSRSGPQETQYFGPGTRLLVL.

The chain has TRBV5-1 and TRBJ1-5; 8 bases line up with TRBD1. The V segment lost 0 bases and the J segment 6 bases; nucleotides outside the gene matches: 11. Per the germline V gene, CDR1 is SGHRS and CDR2 is YFSETQ. There are 17 residues in the CDR3. The CDR3 nucleotides are TGCGCCAGCAGCTTGGCACCAAGCGATACAGGGGGTCAGCCCCAGCATTTT. It specifies CASSLAPSDTGGQPQHF.

CDR3 residues: CASSRGNTEAFF. The CDR3 coding sequence is TGTGCCAGTAGTAGGGGGAACACTGAAGCTTTCTTT. The V gene is TRBV19, the J gene TRBJ1-1; no clear D gene. Between the trimmed V and J ends, which lost 4 bases and 1 base, there was a span of 4 bases. CDR3 size: 12 residues. From germline, CDR1 is LNHDA and CDR2 SQIVND (reference sequence).

The table lists this clone with a count of one. V gene TRBV27 combines with J gene TRBJ1-1; a weak D match, TRBD1 (5 bases). Trimming took off 0 bases at V and 3 bases at J, with 8 bases between the two ends. The CDR3 covers 14 residues. In germline, CDR1 is MNHEY, CDR2 SMNVEV (reference sequence). The CDR3 reads CASSLSRGHTEAFF. CDR3 coding DNA: TGTGCCAGCAGTTTATCGAGGGGACACACTGAAGCTTTCTTT.

The CDR3 sequence is CASWVQGRKTQYF. In DNA form, the CDR3 reads TGCGCCAGCTGGGTACAGGGCAGGAAGACCCAGTACTTC. The chain has TRBV10-1 and TRBJ2-5; D is perhaps TRBD1 (6 bases). V was shortened by 8 bases and J by 6 bases, with 16 bases between the two germline ends. CDR3 size: 13 residues. Germline CDR1 reads WNHNN; CDR2 reads SYGVQD (reference sequence).

Of note for this clone: The sample contains more than one DNA sequence encoding this CDR3. This rearrangement joins TRBV5-1 to TRBJ1-1; 7 bases are a match to TRBD1. This CDR3 region has 14 residues. The germline CDR1 and CDR2 sequences are SGHRS and YFSETQ. Germline trimming cut 0 bases from V and 3 bases from J; bases unmatched to any gene: 2. Written as DNA, the CDR3 is TGCGCCAGCAGCTTGGCAGGGGGGGACACTGAAGCTTTCTTT. This sequence encodes CASSLAGGDTEAFF. The entire variable domain, with the rest obtained from reference TRBV5-1 and TRBJ1-1, is as follows: KAGVTQTPRYLIKTRGQQVTLSCSPISGHRSVSWYQQTPGQGLQFLFEYFSETQRNKGNFPGRFSGRQFSNSRSEMNVSTLELGDSALYLCASSLAGGDTEAFFGQGTRLTVV.

V gene TRBV12-5 combines with J gene TRBJ1-6; 7 positions match TRBD1. CDR1 is LGHNT and CDR2 is FRNRAP in the germline V gene. This CDR3 has 14 residues. The J segment lost 7 bases and the V segment lost 8 bases, leaving 8 bases of the junction unmatched. Here the CDR3 DNA reads TGTGCTAGTAATAAACAGGGGAGGAATTCACCCCTCCACTTT. This translates into CASNKQGRNSPLHF.

The chain joins TRBV29-1 to TRBJ1-6; maybe TRBD1 (5 bases). Trimming shortened V by 4 bases and J by 7 bases, and 11 bases separated the two germline ends. The CDR3 totals 13 residues. Germline CDR1 SQVTM, CDR2 ANQGSEA. The CDR3 is CSVARGTNSPLHF. In nucleotides, the CDR3 is TGCAGCGTTGCCCGGGGGACCAATTCACCCCTCCACTTT.

The chain employs TRBV2 and TRBJ1-3; 7 nucleotides agree with TRBD1. Germline CDR1 reads SNHLY; CDR2 reads FYNNEI. V dropped 8 bases and J dropped 4; count of bases not matched to a gene: 5. This CDR3 is 13 amino acids long. CDR3 bases: TGTGCCAGCCAACAGGGGACGGGAAACACCATATATTTT. It yields the protein CASQQGTGNTIYF. The full variable domain, completed using reference TRBV2 and TRBJ1-3, is EPEVTQTPSHQVTQMGQEVILRCVPISNHLYFYWYRQILGQKVEFLVSFYNNEISEKSEIFDDQFSVERPDGSNFTLKIRSTKLEDSAMYFCASQQGTGNTIYFGEGSWLTVV.

The J gene is TRBJ1-1, the V gene TRBV9; 9 nucleotides agree with TRBD1. Germline values: CDR1 SGDLS, CDR2 YYNGEE. V lost 4 bases to trimming and J lost 7 bases; unmatched junction nucleotides: 8. This CDR3 region has 14 residues. CDR3: CASSQLGTGLEAFF. DNA of the CDR3: TGTGCCAGCAGCCAGCTCGGGACAGGGCTTGAAGCTTTCTTT.

In this sample, this clone turned up once. The chain has TRBV19 and TRBJ2-7, with D unresolved. This CDR3 spans 15 amino acids. Germline CDR1 LNHDA, CDR2 SQIVND (reference sequence). With 2 bases removed from V and 3 bases from J, the gap between germline ends came to 14 bases. The CDR3 here is CASSIRAGLNYEQYF. CDR3 DNA: TGTGCCAGTAGTATAAGGGCCGGGTTGAACTACGAGCAGTACTTC.

This clone has only one observation. The chain recombines TRBV7-9 with TRBJ1-3, with no clear D. This CDR3 is 12 amino acids long. CDR1 is SEHNR, CDR2 FQNEAQ, per germline (reference sequence). Trimming removed 5 bases at V and 6 bases at J, with 8 bases between. CDR3 sequence (DNA): TGTGCCAGCAGCCGGGAGACAAACACCATATATTTT. It codes for CASSRETNTIYF.